Detailed here is one T cell receptor (beta chain). Its target is not known. Library input was around 2.1 micrograms of DNA from cryopreserved PBMCs. Here immunoSEQ multiplex PCR was the method, and the copy in TCRdb shows in-frame clones only, minus some. This sample carries approximately 350,000 clones, over 55% of them seen once, and the ten largest clones take around 6.5%. V shed 2 bases and J shed 7 bases, with 12 bases lying between them. CDR1 and CDR2 from the germline V gene are KGHSY and FQNENV. The CDR3 extends over 14 amino acids. These data belong to a study of cytotoxic CD8 clonotypes in ibrutinib-treated CLL. In the study overall: Mean yields were approximately 250,000 productive templates and roughly 94,000 productive rearrangements per sample.

Study outcomes and limitations: The study found baseline clonality above age-matched healthy donors, tracking circulating CD8+ T-cell counts. Clonality went up at the time of ibrutinib response, stayed stable in sustained remission, and later dropped back toward its baseline level at progression.

The genes are TRBV16 and TRBJ1-5; D not resolved. The source material was PBMCs, sampled after 36 months of ibrutinib treatment. The TCR originated in a human donor with chronic lymphocytic leukemia. This CDR3 is CASSQIVRSQPQHF. As DNA, the CDR3 is TGTGCCAGCAGCCAAATAGTGCGGTCGCAGCCCCAGCATTTT. The variable domain in full, with the rest retrieved from reference TRBV16 and TRBJ1-5, is GEEVAQTPKHLVRGEGQKAKLYCAPIKGHSYVFWYQQVLKNEFKFLISFQNENVFDETGMPKERFSAKCLPNSPCSLEIQATKLEDSAVYFCASSQIVRSQPQHFGDGTRLSIL.